This TCR beta chain was sequenced during a study of T cell responses to AZD1222 COVID-19 vaccine (dated by TCRdb to the early 2020s). The study in broad terms: AZD1222 recipients given second doses at about 4 weeks or at about 12 weeks were pooled, since spike-specific TCR depth and breadth were not found to differ between the two schedules. Enrollment into the trials was organized by age into subgroups of 18-55, 56-69 and 70-plus years, and those subgroups contained roughly 150, 30 and 60 TCR-sequenced participants, respectively. A total of over 230 trial participants underwent TCR sequencing, of whom 207 had received two doses of AZD1222 and 26 had received two doses of the MenACWY control vaccine. What the study reported, not specific to this receptor: The 56-69-year group was small, and its depth increase did not reach significance, likely because of low power. CD4 TCRs associated with the vaccine covered the entire spike protein, and the dominant responses were in regions 160-218 and 743-854. Nearly half of unique spike-specific TCRs reportedly recognized epitopes outside regions mutated in the B.1.351 and B.1.1.7 variants. Participants were mostly white British, with more females than males. The authors suggested clonal diversity may have been underestimated. Because no samples from the day 14 peak response were available, repertoires could be characterized only after the peak T cell response. Spike-specific TCR breadth and depth rose significantly after two AZD1222 doses compared with day 0 and with MenACWY recipients. Only five or six AZD1222 recipients were SARS-CoV-2 seropositive at baseline, limiting conclusions about previously exposed vaccinees.

The CDR3 regions of human TCRbeta chains were subjected to immunosequencing. On the authors' methods: TCRs in the repertoires were compared against a reference library of SARS-CoV-2-specific TCRs that had been generated with the MIRA antigen-specificity platform. Breadth meant the fraction of unique TCRs that were SARS-CoV-2-associated, whereas depth meant the fraction of total T cells that were SARS-CoV-2-associated. Using the MIRA data, each spike-specific TCR was assigned both to the spike region to which the TCR was reactive and to a CD4 or CD8 class. Log10-transformed breadth and depth values were compared by one-way ANOVA with Sidak's multiple comparisons tests. Imported from immuneACCESS, the table was reduced by TCRdb to in-frame sequences with V and J called. These copies leave out some clones; in studies compared against another copy, an unresolved V gene accounts for under half, and the cause of the remainder is not known. V and J calls and clone size are given by that table; D and trimming were obtained from the DNA. The sample records about 130,000 clones, roughly 80% of which are singletons. Approximately 4% of the sample is taken by the ten largest.

In light of the paper, this sample's time point label describes: baseline before first vaccination. Vaccinee samples were obtained from the UK trials COV001 and COV002, which included a single-blind randomized controlled phase 2/3 trial of AZD1222 (ChAdOx1 nCoV-19) in healthy adults. For TCRbeta chain sequencing, PBMC samples from trial participants were taken at day 0 and at day 28 after the second dose. A word on this clone: Its antigen is currently not known. Per-base qualities were not stored, and no clone one base away is much larger.

V is pared back by 0 bases and J by 0 bases, with 6 bases lying between the germline termini. The CDR3, cysteine through phenylalanine, is 14 amino acids long. Only the CDR3 region is kept as DNA, spanning 42 bases read in frame from base 1. CDR1 SGDLS and CDR2 YYNGEE are derived from the germline V gene. The sample in question was peripheral blood, obtained on day 0 of AZD1222 vaccination. The TCR comes from an adult in good health. In this chain, TRBV9 is recombined with TRBJ1-1, with no confident D gene call. The CDR3 loop reads CASSVADMNTEAFF. The DNA sequence is as follows: TGTGCCAGCAGCGTAGCGGATATGAACACTGAAGCTTTCTTT.